This paragraph covers one TCR beta chain sequence. Data came from immunoSEQ multiplex PCR; TCRdb stores just in-frame clones and leaves some out. The table has over a million clones, roughly 96% seen once. The entry originates in a study of shared clonotypes between healthy human individuals. The CDR3 extends over 15 amino acids. After removal of 6 bases from V and 1 base from J, the junction contained 7 bases not matched to a gene. From germline, CDR1 is SGHRS and CDR2 YFSETQ. CD4+ cells were split into CD45RA+ naive and CD45RA-negative memory subsets. Sequencing used naive CD4+ T cells sorted from blood. The subset is: CD45RA+ positively selected. The sequence derives from a man aged 25 to 45 in good health. The chain has TRBV5-1 and TRBJ1-2; 9 bases are a match to TRBD1. CDR3 region: CASNSGTGRNYGYTF. The CDR3 DNA sequence: TGCGCCAGCAACTCCGGGACAGGGCGTAACTATGGCTACACCTTC. The whole variable domain, filled in from reference TRBV5-1 and TRBJ1-2, reads KAGVTQTPRYLIKTRGQQVTLSCSPISGHRSVSWYQQTPGQGLQFLFEYFSETQRNKGNFPGRFSGRQFSNSRSEMNVSTLELGDSALYLCASNSGTGRNYGYTFGSGTRLTVV.